Below are 15 T cell receptor beta chains sequenced from a single sample in a study of control samples from healthy donors and cancer patients. Libraries were prepared by immunoSEQ multiplex PCR; TCRdb keeps only in-frame clonotypes and omits some of them. The sample lists about 92,000 clones; around 80% were seen once. The material sequenced was blood. All receptors derive from a woman in her sixties in good health.

This chain links TRBV19 with TRBJ1-3, with 9 bases identical to TRBD1. This CDR3 spans 19 amino acids. The trim removed 10 bases at V and 0 bases at J, leaving 19 bases unmatched. Germline loops: CDR1 LNHDA, CDR2 SQIVND (reference sequence). The CDR3 sequence: CATEGNGQGTTVSGNTIYF. CDR3 DNA: TGTGCCACCGAGGGAAATGGACAGGGGACGACCGTCTCTGGAAACACCATATATTTT. The full variable domain, completed using reference TRBV19 and TRBJ1-3, is DGGITQSPKYLFRKEGQNVTLSCEQNLNHDAMYWYRQDPGQGLRLIYYSQIVNDFQKGDIAEGYSVSREKKESFPLTVTSAQKNPTAFYLCATEGNGQGTTVSGNTIYFGEGSWLTVV.

The rearrangement joins TRBV29-1 to TRBJ2-7; 8 bases are a match to TRBD1. CDR1 is SQVTM, CDR2 ANQGSEA, per germline. This CDR3 has 14 residues. V shed 4 bases, J shed 1 base, and the junction held 6 bases outside the gene matches. CDR3: CSVVQGAGSYEQYF. The CDR3 region has the DNA TGCAGCGTTGTTCAGGGGGCGGGATCCTACGAGCAGTACTTC.

This sequence joins TRBV18 and TRBJ1-2; no firm D call. Germline assignment: CDR1 KGHSH and CDR2 LQKENI. V was clipped by 0 bases and J by 3 bases, with 8 bases between them. CDR3 size: 14 residues. CDR3 coding DNA: TGTGCCAGCTCACCACCGTCCTCGGACTATGGCTACACCTTC. It specifies CASSPPSSDYGYTF.

This clone was detected a few times. The chain employs TRBV28 and TRBJ2-3; a possible D gene is TRBD1 (5 bases). The CDR3 has 15 residues. The V end lost 2 bases, the J end lost 3 bases, and 12 bases lay between the germline ends. Per the germline V gene, CDR1 is MDHEN and CDR2 is SYDVKM. The chain's CDR3 is CASSLKGRATDTQYF. The CDR3 DNA sequence: TGTGCCAGCAGTTTAAAGGGCAGGGCAACAGATACGCAGTATTTT.

The sample holds a few counts of this clone. The chain uses TRBV7-6 and TRBJ2-5; 8 bases are shared with TRBD2. Trimming took 5 bases from V and 2 from J; bases not matched to a gene: 13. The CDR3 sequence is 17 residues long. Germline V gene data show CDR1 as SGHVS and CDR2 as FNYEAQ. Here the CDR3 reads CASSPRSGGTSQETQYF. CDR3 coding DNA: TGTGCCAGCAGCCCCCGAAGTGGCGGGACTAGTCAAGAGACCCAGTACTTC.

The chain links TRBV2 to TRBJ2-4; unclear D gene. Germline V gene lookup returns CDR1 SNHLY and CDR2 FYNNEI. Trimming shortened V by 0 bases and J by 3 bases, and 9 bases separated the two germline ends. CDR3 length equals 15 residues. For the CDR3, the DNA is TGTGCCAGCAGTGAAGCGCTTGGCAACAAAAACATTCAGTACTTC. As protein: CASSEALGNKNIQYF.

The gene calls are TRBV27 and TRBJ1-4, with D perhaps TRBD1 (6 bases). V was clipped by 5 bases and J by 7 bases, with 17 bases between them. The CDR3 is made up of 15 amino acids. CDR1 and CDR2 (germline): MNHEY, SMNVEV (reference sequence). CDR3 amino acids: CASSRFGTSFEKLFF. CDR3 bases: TGTGCCAGCAGTAGGTTCGGGACATCCTTTGAAAAACTGTTTTTT.

This rearrangement joins TRBV21-1 to TRBJ2-2. TRBV21-1 is a pseudogene locus. The length of the CDR3 is 17 residues. CDR3 amino acids: CASSKKARTLFTGELFF. The CDR3 coding sequence is TGTGCCAGCAGCAAAAAGGCCAGGACCCTATTCACCGGGGAGCTGTTTTTT.

The J gene is TRBJ1-2, the V gene TRBV28, with 11 bases matching TRBD1. V gave up 6 bases and J gave up 3 bases; unmatched junction bases: 6. There are 15 residues in the CDR3. Germline V gives CDR1 MDHEN, CDR2 SYDVKM. Written as DNA, the CDR3 is TGTGCCAGCAGGGCCGGGACAGGGGGGTACTATGGCTACACCTTC. This translates into CASRAGTGGYYGYTF.

The chain has TRBV27 and TRBJ2-7; possibly TRBD2 for D (6 bases). CDR3 size: 15 residues. The V and J ends lost 0 bases and 2 bases respectively, with 11 bases between them. Germline CDR1 reads MNHEY; CDR2 reads SMNVEV (reference sequence). The CDR3 sequence: CASSLSGLPPYEQYF. Here the CDR3 DNA reads TGTGCCAGCAGTTTATCTGGACTACCCCCCTACGAGCAGTACTTC.

The rearrangement links TRBV7-8 to TRBJ1-1; the match to TRBD1 covers 7 bases. The CDR3 has 14 amino acids. Trimming removed 4 bases from V and 1 base from J; junction bases left unmatched: 3. Germline CDR1 SGHVS, CDR2 FQNEAQ. The CDR3 DNA sequence: TGTGCCAGCAGCTCGACAGGGCGGAACACTGAAGCTTTCTTT. The encoded protein is CASSSTGRNTEAFF.

The CDR3: CASSLEQGANTIYF. CDR3 coding DNA: TGTGCCAGCAGCTTGGAGCAGGGGGCGAACACCATATATTTT. The chain is built from TRBV5-5 and TRBJ1-3, with TRBD1 identical over 8 bases. Germline values: CDR1 SGHKS, CDR2 YYEKEE (reference sequence). V trimming: 0 bases; J trimming: 7 bases; junction bases outside the gene matches: 3. This CDR3 is built from 14 residues.

The gene calls are TRBV12-3 or TRBV12-4 and TRBJ1-5, with D perhaps TRBD1 (5 bases). Deletions cut 3 bases from V and 6 bases from J, with 9 bases between. The CDR3 is made up of 13 amino acids. CDR3 residues: CASSFGGIQPQHF. As DNA, the CDR3 is TGTGCCAGCAGTTTTGGGGGGATTCAGCCCCAGCATTTT.

The chain joins TRBV4-1 to TRBJ2-3, with TRBD2 identical over 8 bases. Per the germline V gene, CDR1 is MGHRA and CDR2 is YSYEKL. V lost 1 base to trimming and J lost 3 bases; unmatched junction nucleotides: 6. This CDR3 region has 16 residues. The CDR3 is CASSQVAGLVTDTQYF. Here the CDR3 DNA reads TGCGCCAGCAGCCAAGTCGCGGGACTAGTGACAGATACGCAGTATTTT.

This chain links TRBV29-1 with TRBJ1-2, with D unresolved. CDR1 and CDR2 (germline): SQVTM, ANQGSEA. The CDR3 sequence is 8 residues long. V dropped 7 bases and J dropped 4 bases, with 1 base sitting between them. The CDR3 DNA reads as TGCAGCGCCTATGGCTACACCTTC. It yields the protein CSAYGYTF.